These 30 T cell receptor beta chains came from one sample sequenced in a study of cytomegalovirus exposure and HLA in healthy donors. Amplification used 60 Vbeta primers and 13 Jbeta primers. The assay was immunoSEQ multiplex PCR, and TCRdb's table has in-frame clones only and misses some. The sample carries approximately 120,000 clones, 60% to 85% recorded once. The specimen was PBMCs. The receptors come from a man aged 50 to 60 in good health and CMV-seronegative.

This clone was detected only once. The chain combines TRBV7-2 with TRBJ2-3, with 9 bases that match TRBD1. The CDR3 is 15 residues long. Per germline, CDR1 SGHTA and CDR2 FQGNSA. V shed 3 bases, J shed 6 bases, and the junction held 7 bases outside the gene matches. The CDR3 DNA reads TGTGCCAGCAGCTTTTACAGGGGGCGCGGGGATACGCAGTATTTT. It is translated as CASSFYRGRGDTQYF.

This clone turned up a few times. This chain connects TRBV9 to TRBJ1-1, with TRBD1 matching 10 bases. There are 16 residues in the CDR3. Germline V lookup: CDR1 SGDLS, CDR2 YYNGEE. Trimming took 4 bases from V and 4 from J; bases not matched to a gene: 10. The CDR3 protein is CASSQGTGVASTEAFF. The CDR3 region has the DNA TGTGCCAGCAGCCAAGGGACAGGGGTCGCGAGCACTGAAGCTTTCTTT.

V is TRBV6-6 and J is TRBJ2-7; 10 bases match TRBD1. There are 15 residues in the CDR3. Unmatched junction bases numbered 5, after V lost 4 bases and J lost 2 bases. Per the germline V gene, CDR1 is MNHNY and CDR2 is SVGAGI (reference sequence). The CDR3 DNA sequence: TGTGCCAGCAGTTTGCAAGGGACAGGGGCCTACGAGCAGTACTTC. Amino acid sequence: CASSLQGTGAYEQYF.

On this clone: A junction boundary mismatches the germline segment, possibly from a read error. The J gene is TRBJ2-5, the V gene TRBV19, with TRBD2 identical over 9 bases. In germline, CDR1 is LNHDA, CDR2 SQIVND (reference sequence). The CDR3 is 16 residues long. The CDR3 reads CAGSIGSSGGGETQYF. DNA for the CDR3: TGTGCCGGTAGTATAGGCAGTAGCGGGGGCGGTGAGACCCAGTACTTC.

This clone was seen only a few times. The gene calls are TRBV6-5 and TRBJ1-1; 7 positions agree with TRBD1. V shed 6 bases and J 4 bases; nucleotides not matched to a gene: 8. The CDR3 length is 14 residues. Germline V gene data show CDR1 as MNHEY and CDR2 as SVGAGI. DNA for the CDR3: TGTGCCAGCAGAGACGACAGGGTGAGCACTGAAGCTTTCTTT. Translating gives CASRDDRVSTEAFF.

The rearrangement links TRBV18 to TRBJ1-6, with 7 nucleotides matching TRBD1. This CDR3 spans 16 amino acids. V was pared by 3 bases and J by 7 bases, with 9 bases of the junction left unmatched. Germline V gene sequence: CDR1 KGHSH, CDR2 LQKENI. CDR3 sequence: CASSPHPDRVNSPLHF. The DNA for the CDR3 is TGTGCCAGCTCACCTCACCCAGACAGGGTCAATTCACCCCTCCACTTT.

This clone was counted once. The chain recombines TRBV5-5 with TRBJ2-3, with TRBD1 matching over 9 bases. The trim removed 3 bases at V and 1 base at J, leaving 3 bases unmatched. This CDR3 has 15 amino acids. CDR1 SGHKS and CDR2 YYEKEE come from the germline V gene (reference sequence). The CDR3 reads CASSYRDRGTDTQYF. CDR3 coding DNA: TGTGCCAGCAGCTACCGGGACAGGGGCACAGATACGCAGTATTTT.

This chain joins TRBV6-1 and TRBJ2-7; 8 bases map to TRBD1. The CDR3 extends over 14 amino acids. Trimming removed 3 bases from V and 7 bases from J; junction bases left unmatched: 8. Germline V lookup: CDR1 MNHNS, CDR2 SASEGT. The CDR3 spells CASSDETGAWEQYF. The CDR3, as DNA: TGTGCCAGCAGTGACGAGACAGGGGCGTGGGAGCAGTACTTC.

The V call is TRBV28, the J call TRBJ2-1; D perhaps matches TRBD1 (5 bases). The CDR3 loop spans 12 amino acids. Germline-derived CDR1 and CDR2 are MDHEN and SYDVKM. Between the trimmed V and J ends, which lost 4 bases and 10 bases, there was a span of 11 bases. CDR3 loop: CASSSQGSEQFF. The DNA of the CDR3 is TGTGCCAGCAGTTCTCAGGGTTCCGAGCAGTTCTTC.

The V gene is TRBV2, the J gene TRBJ1-6, with TRBD1 matching 10 bases. The V gene end was trimmed by 4 bases and the J gene end by 2 bases; junction bases not matched to a gene: 8. CDR1 is SNHLY, CDR2 FYNNEI, per germline. The CDR3 consists of 18 residues. In DNA form, the CDR3 reads TGTGCCAGCAGTGGGCGGACAGGGGGAGGAACCTATAATTCACCCCTCCACTTT. Its translation: CASSGRTGGGTYNSPLHF. The whole variable domain, filled in from reference TRBV2 and TRBJ1-6, reads EPEVTQTPSHQVTQMGQEVILRCVPISNHLYFYWYRQILGQKVEFLVSFYNNEISEKSEIFDDQFSVERPDGSNFTLKIRSTKLEDSAMYFCASSGRTGGGTYNSPLHFGNGTRLTVT.

The chain is built from TRBV13 and TRBJ2-6; 8 bases match TRBD1. V lost 5 bases to trimming and J lost 2 bases; unmatched junction nucleotides: 5. This CDR3 has 16 amino acids. The germline V gene encodes CDR1 PRHDT and CDR2 FYEKMQ (reference sequence). CDR3 region: CASSRTGGAGANVLTF. CDR3 DNA sequence: TGTGCCAGCAGCAGAACAGGGGGAGCTGGGGCCAACGTCCTGACTTTC. Drawing the rest from reference TRBV13 and TRBJ2-6, the complete variable domain is AAGVIQSPRHLIKEKRETATLKCYPIPRHDTVYWYQQGPGQDPQFLISFYEKMQSDKGSIPDRFSAQQFSDYHSELNMSSLELGDSALYFCASSRTGGAGANVLTFGAGSRLTVL.

The chain is built from TRBV11-2 and TRBJ1-1; D gene unclear. The CDR3 sequence is 14 residues long. CDR1 and CDR2 from the germline V gene are SGHAT and FQNNGV. V shed 1 base and J shed 1 base, with 7 bases lying between them. CDR3 sequence: CASSLGAGNTEAFF. CDR3 nucleotides: TGTGCCAGCAGCTTAGGGGCAGGGAACACTGAAGCTTTCTTT.

The chain combines TRBV10-3 with TRBJ2-2; D possibly corresponds to TRBD1 (6 bases). The V and J ends lost 11 bases and 6 bases respectively, with 16 bases between them. Per the germline V gene, CDR1 is ENHRY and CDR2 is SYGVKD. The CDR3 runs 13 residues. The CDR3 coding sequence is TGTGCCCTCAAACAGGGAACGGCCGGGGAGCTGTTTTTT. Protein sequence: CALKQGTAGELFF.

The genes are TRBV28 and TRBJ2-4, with TRBD2 matching over 12 bases. There are 19 residues in the CDR3. V lost 6 bases to trimming and J lost 2 bases; unmatched junction nucleotides: 14. Germline values: CDR1 MDHEN, CDR2 SYDVKM. CDR3 in amino acids: CASSLNPKTSGGPKNIQYF. In DNA form, the CDR3 reads TGTGCCAGCAGCTTAAACCCCAAGACTAGCGGGGGTCCCAAAAACATTCAGTACTTC.

CDR3 residues: CASSPSPDSSNTEAFF. The CDR3 nucleotides are TGTGCCAGCTCACCTTCCCCCGACAGCTCGAACACTGAAGCTTTCTTT. The chain combines TRBV18 with TRBJ1-1; TRBD1 might be the D (5 bases). This CDR3 has 16 residues. Germline V gives CDR1 KGHSH, CDR2 LQKENI. V lost 3 bases to trimming and J lost 1 base, with 15 bases between them.

This chain links TRBV5-1 with TRBJ1-1; 7 bases agree with TRBD1. The CDR3 is made up of 15 amino acids. Germline values: CDR1 SGHRS, CDR2 YFSETQ. Trimming cost V 3 bases and J 0 bases; bases outside gene matches: 5. The CDR3 loop reads CASSSGQTMNTEAFF. In nucleotides, the CDR3 is TGCGCCAGCAGCTCGGGACAGACCATGAACACTGAAGCTTTCTTT. The full variable domain, in which reference TRBV5-1 and TRBJ1-1 provide the parts outside the CDR3, is KAGVTQTPRYLIKTRGQQVTLSCSPISGHRSVSWYQQTPGQGLQFLFEYFSETQRNKGNFPGRFSGRQFSNSRSEMNVSTLELGDSALYLCASSSGQTMNTEAFFGQGTRLTVV.

The gene calls are TRBV7-8 and TRBJ1-3; D perhaps matches TRBD1 (6 bases). Trimming took off 5 bases at V and 0 bases at J, with 8 bases between the two ends. CDR1 is SGHVS and CDR2 is FQNEAQ in the germline V gene. This CDR3 comprises 14 residues. CDR3 in amino acids: CASSKGDSGNTIYF. DNA for the CDR3: TGTGCCAGCAGCAAGGGGGACTCTGGAAACACCATATATTTT.

CDR3 sequence: CASSQVPGGGNQPQHF. In nucleotides, the CDR3 is TGCGCCAGCAGCCAAGTCCCAGGGGGAGGCAATCAGCCCCAGCATTTT. The gene calls are TRBV4-1 and TRBJ1-5, with 7 bases matching TRBD1. This CDR3 comprises 16 residues. The ends lost 1 base at V and 2 bases at J; junction bases unmatched: 5. The germline CDR1 and CDR2 sequences are MGHRA and YSYEKL.

The V gene is TRBV18, the J gene TRBJ2-5; D may be TRBD1 (6 bases). CDR3 length: 15 amino acids. Germline V gives CDR1 KGHSH, CDR2 LQKENI. The V end lost 6 bases, the J end lost 1 base, and 15 bases lay between the germline ends. The CDR3 DNA reads as TGTGCCAGCTCCCGATACCAGGGGACCCAAGAGACCCAGTACTTC. Translating gives CASSRYQGTQETQYF.

This chain connects TRBV30 to TRBJ1-1; TRBD1 is a possible D gene (6 bases). Trimming pared 3 bases from V and 5 bases from J, leaving 19 bases between. This CDR3 is built from 15 residues. Germline CDR1 is GTSNPN and CDR2 is SVGIG (reference sequence). CDR3 protein: CAWRTGGRVRTEAFF. CDR3 DNA: TGTGCCTGGAGGACGGGGGGCAGGGTAAGGACTGAAGCTTTCTTT. The full variable domain, with the rest looked up from reference TRBV30 and TRBJ1-1, is SQTIHQWPATLVQPVGSPLSLECTVEGTSNPNLYWYRQAAGRGLQLLFYSVGIGQISSEVPQNLSASRPQDRQFILSSKKLLLSDSGFYLCAWRTGGRVRTEAFFGQGTRLTVV.

The chain is built from TRBV14 and TRBJ2-3; D gene unclear. The CDR3 covers 14 residues. Germline CDR1 and CDR2: SGHDN and FVKESK. V was cut by 4 bases and J by 1 base, with 9 bases left in between. The CDR3 coding sequence is TGTGCCAGCAGCCCCCCAACAGGCACAGATACGCAGTATTTT. Its translation: CASSPPTGTDTQYF. Full variable domain (outside the CDR3, taken from reference TRBV14 and TRBJ2-3): EAGVTQFPSHSVIEKGQTVTLRCDPISGHDNLYWYRRVMGKEIKFLLHFVKESKQDESGMPNNRFLAERTGGTYSTLKVQPAELEDSGVYFCASSPPTGTDTQYFGPGTRLTVL.

This chain's CDR3 is CASKGTSGTDTQYF. The DNA for the CDR3 is TGTGCCTCAAAAGGGACTAGCGGCACAGATACGCAGTATTTT. This chain links TRBV2 with TRBJ2-3; 10 nucleotides agree with TRBD2. The CDR3 loop spans 14 amino acids. The trim removed 11 bases at V and 1 base at J, leaving 6 bases unmatched. Germline values: CDR1 SNHLY, CDR2 FYNNEI.

This clone was counted a single time. This chain connects TRBV28 to TRBJ2-7, with 8 bases identical to TRBD1. This CDR3 spans 15 amino acids. The V gene's germline CDR1 is MDHEN and CDR2 SYDVKM. The V gene end was trimmed by 4 bases and the J gene end by 2 bases; junction bases not matched to a gene: 7. The CDR3, as DNA: TGTGCCAGCAGTTCCCAGGGACAGGCTCCCTACGAGCAGTACGTC. Encoded protein: CASSSQGQAPYEQYV.

The chain employs TRBV2 and TRBJ1-1; a possible D gene is TRBD1 (5 bases). V was pared by 4 bases and J by 0 bases, with 6 bases between. The CDR3 spans 13 residues. CDR1 is SNHLY, CDR2 FYNNEI, per germline. In DNA form, the CDR3 reads TGTGCCAGCAGTGGGGGGGTGAACACTGAAGCTTTCTTT. This encodes CASSGGVNTEAFF.

J is TRBJ1-5 and V is TRBV6-1; 7 nucleotides agree with TRBD1. Germline-derived CDR1 and CDR2 are MNHNS and SASEGT. The CDR3 covers 13 residues. V lost 6 bases, J lost 7 bases, and 6 bases stayed unmatched. In DNA form, the CDR3 reads TGTGCCAGCAGAACTACAGGGGACCAGCCCCAGCATTTT. Amino acids: CASRTTGDQPQHF.

The CDR3 is CASSQYWTSGGITDTQYF. The CDR3 DNA follows: TGCGCCAGCAGCCAGTACTGGACTAGCGGGGGAATCACAGATACGCAGTATTTT. J is TRBJ2-3 and V is TRBV4-3; 13 nucleotides align to TRBD2. Trimming took 3 bases from V and 2 from J; bases not matched to a gene: 8. Germline V CDR1 and CDR2: LGHNA, YSLEER. The CDR3 runs 18 residues.

This clone came up once. The chain has TRBV5-3 and TRBJ1-6; weak D call: TRBD1 (6 bases). TRBV5-3 is reported as an ORF; its role is uncertain. The CDR3 consists of 15 residues. V was cut by 0 bases and J by 5 bases, with 9 bases left in between. CDR3 protein: CARSLVPGDNSPLHF. CDR3 sequence (DNA): TGTGCCAGAAGCTTGGTCCCAGGGGATAATTCACCCCTCCACTTT.

The V call is TRBV27, the J call TRBJ2-7; TRBD1 matches 9 bases. The junction had 9 bases not matched to a gene; V was cut back by 5 bases and J by 7 bases. The CDR3 covers 14 residues. Germline lookup yields CDR1 MNHEY and CDR2 SMNVEV (reference sequence). The CDR3, as DNA: TGTGCCAGCAGTCCACGCCCAGGACAGGGGGAGCAGTACGTC. Translated, it gives CASSPRPGQGEQYV.

The chain links TRBV7-6 to TRBJ1-2; 7 bases are a match to TRBD1. CDR1 and CDR2 (germline): SGHVS, FNYEAQ. The CDR3 extends over 15 amino acids. V shed 2 bases, J shed 6 bases, and the junction held 9 bases outside the gene matches. CDR3 nucleotides: TGTGCCAGCAGCTTAAGATGGGAAGGGGGCGATGGCTACACCTTC. Translation: CASSLRWEGGDGYTF.

This chain's CDR3 is CASSEGGPADTQYF. The CDR3 coding sequence is TGTGCCAGCAGTGAAGGTGGGCCGGCAGATACGCAGTATTTT. This sequence joins TRBV2 and TRBJ2-3; no firm D call. Germline V gene data show CDR1 as SNHLY and CDR2 as FYNNEI. Trimming shortened V by 1 base and J by 4 bases, and 9 bases separated the two germline ends. The CDR3 spans 14 residues.